Shown below are 15 T cell receptor beta chains from a single sample sequenced in a study of cytomegalovirus exposure and HLA in healthy donors. In the PCR, 60 Vbeta and 13 Jbeta primers were used. The repertoire was sequenced with immunoSEQ multiplex PCR; TCRdb's copy has only in-frame clones and lacks some. The repertoire holds roughly 170,000 clones, with about 79% as singletons. Sequencing input: PBMCs. The origin of the receptors is a female donor in good health and CMV-seronegative.

This chain connects TRBV11-1 to TRBJ1-2, with a weak D call TRBD1 (5 bases). This CDR3 region has 15 residues. V lost 5 bases, J lost 6 bases, and 19 bases lay in between. From germline, CDR1 is SGHAT and CDR2 FQDESV (reference sequence). The CDR3 region is CASSPTVAGGDGYTF. The CDR3 region has the DNA TGTGCCAGCAGCCCAACCGTGGCTGGAGGGGATGGCTACACCTTC. The entire variable domain, with the rest obtained from reference TRBV11-1 and TRBJ1-2, is as follows: EAEVAQSPRYKITEKSQAVAFWCDPISGHATLYWYRQILGQGPELLVQFQDESVVDDSQLPKDRFSAERLKGVDSTLKIQPAELGDSAMYLCASSPTVAGGDGYTFGSGTRLTVV.

V gene TRBV6-5 combines with J gene TRBJ1-5; 7 nucleotides align to TRBD1. CDR1 is MNHEY and CDR2 is SVGAGI in the germline V gene. V dropped 5 bases and J dropped 0; count of bases not matched to a gene: 4. CDR3 length: 15 amino acids. The CDR3 DNA follows: TGTGCCAGCAGTCAGGGACAGTATAGCAATCAGCCCCAGCATTTT. It encodes CASSQGQYSNQPQHF.

V and J are TRBV5-1 and TRBJ1-1; D is undetermined. The CDR3 is 14 residues long. Trimming took 4 bases from V and 2 from J, leaving 12 bases between them. Germline V gene sequence: CDR1 SGHRS, CDR2 YFSETQ. CDR3 in amino acids: CASSRRTVNTEAFF. CDR3 DNA: TGCGCCAGCAGCCGGAGGACGGTAAACACTGAAGCTTTCTTT.

The J gene is TRBJ1-2, the V gene TRBV5-6, with D hard to call. Germline assignment: CDR1 SGHDT and CDR2 YYEEEE. CDR3 length equals 14 residues. Trimming left V 0 bases short and J 8 bases short, with 14 bases between. The CDR3 here is CASSLEAAPRGYTF. The CDR3, as DNA: TGTGCCAGCAGCTTGGAAGCGGCCCCTAGGGGCTACACCTTC.

The chain joins TRBV7-9 to TRBJ2-1, with 8 bases lining up with TRBD1. Germline-derived CDR1 and CDR2 are SEHNR and FQNEAQ (reference sequence). The V and J ends lost 4 bases and 8 bases, in that order; junction bases with no gene match: 10. This CDR3 region has 15 residues. The CDR3 DNA reads TGTGCCAGCAGCTCTAAGGGGCAGGGGGCGTATGAGCAGTTCTTC. Amino acids: CASSSKGQGAYEQFF.

A single count supports this clone. The V gene is TRBV6-4, the J gene TRBJ1-1; 8 bases map to TRBD1. CDR3 length: 14 amino acids. The V gene's germline CDR1 is MRHNA and CDR2 SNTAGT. Trimming at V came to 7 bases and at J to 6 bases, leaving 10 bases not matched to a gene. In DNA, the CDR3 is TGTGCCAGCAAGGACCGAACAGGGGGGGCTGAAGCTTTCTTT. Protein product: CASKDRTGGAEAFF.

The chain's CDR3 is CAISPGQGNYEQYF. The CDR3 bases are TGTGCCATCAGCCCGGGACAGGGTAACTACGAGCAGTACTTC. The chain carries TRBV10-3 and TRBJ2-7; 9 bases match TRBD1. The length of the CDR3 is 14 residues. Germline CDR1 ENHRY, CDR2 SYGVKD. Trimming took 6 bases from V and 3 from J; bases not matched to a gene: 6.

The chain links TRBV6-1 to TRBJ2-7; no clear D. V lost 1 base and J 2 bases, leaving 12 bases between the germline ends. The CDR3 runs to 15 residues. Germline lookup yields CDR1 MNHNS and CDR2 SASEGT. The CDR3 is CASSEGGTGTYEQYF. In DNA, the CDR3 is TGTGCCAGCAGTGAAGGTGGCACGGGTACCTACGAGCAGTACTTC.

The rearrangement joins TRBV25-1 to TRBJ2-5, with 10 bases matching TRBD1. The end of the DNA aligns better with TRBJ2-7, so the J call may be wrong. This CDR3 contains 15 residues. Germline V gene data show CDR1 as MGHDK and CDR2 as SYGVNS. The CDR3 coding sequence is TGTGCCAGCAGTGATTCTGGGACAGGGGCCTACGAGCAGTACTTC. It specifies CASSDSGTGAYEQYF.

The chain uses TRBV28 and TRBJ2-7, with D uncertain. This CDR3 spans 12 amino acids. The V and J ends lost 4 bases and 7 bases respectively, with 11 bases between them. Looked up from germline, CDR1 is MDHEN and CDR2 is SYDVKM. CDR3: CASSSYPREQYF. The CDR3 DNA is TGTGCCAGCAGTTCATACCCACGGGAGCAGTACTTC.

The V gene is TRBV9, the J gene TRBJ2-1; 9 bases fit TRBD2. The CDR3 runs to 15 residues. V lost 1 base to trimming and J lost 12 bases; unmatched junction nucleotides: 11. CDR1 is SGDLS and CDR2 is YYNGEE in the germline V gene. CDR3 protein: CASSVSAGGRQAQFF. The DNA of the CDR3 is TGTGCCAGCAGCGTATCAGCGGGGGGCCGACAGGCGCAGTTCTTC.

This sequence joins TRBV29-1 and TRBJ2-5; 8 bases agree with TRBD1. The ends lost 6 bases at V and 5 bases at J; junction bases unmatched: 8. CDR1 SQVTM and CDR2 ANQGSEA come from the germline V gene. The CDR3 is 13 amino acids. The CDR3 is CSVGRGRVETQYF. The CDR3 DNA reads TGCAGCGTGGGCAGGGGGCGTGTGGAGACCCAGTACTTC.

The gene calls are TRBV4-1 and TRBJ2-7, with a possible D match to TRBD2 (5 bases). The CDR3 spans 13 residues. Trimming removed 2 bases from V and 6 bases from J, with 11 bases in between. Germline lookup yields CDR1 MGHRA and CDR2 YSYEKL. The CDR3 spells CASSQTIAGEQYF. The DNA of the CDR3 is TGCGCCAGCAGCCAAACGATCGCGGGCGAGCAGTACTTC.

The rearrangement uses TRBV18 and TRBJ2-3; D gene uncertain. Germline CDR1 is KGHSH and CDR2 is LQKENI. V lost 3 bases and J 5 bases, leaving 6 bases between the germline ends. This CDR3 contains 12 residues. The CDR3 reads CASSPLLDTQYF. The CDR3 coding sequence is TGTGCCAGCTCACCGCTACTAGATACGCAGTATTTT.

V gene TRBV7-8 combines with J gene TRBJ2-7; 7 nucleotides line up with TRBD1. V dropped 1 base and J dropped 3; count of bases not matched to a gene: 6. The CDR3 extends over 15 amino acids. Germline V gene data show CDR1 as SGHVS and CDR2 as FQNEAQ. Here the CDR3 reads CASSLGIQGFYEQYF. CDR3 coding DNA: TGTGCCAGCAGCTTAGGGATACAGGGGTTCTACGAGCAGTACTTC. The entire variable domain, with the rest obtained from reference TRBV7-8 and TRBJ2-7, is as follows: GAGVSQSPRYKVAKRGQDVALRCDPISGHVSLFWYQQALGQGPEFLTYFQNEAQLDKSGLPSDRFFAERPEGSVSTLKIQRTQQEDSAVYLCASSLGIQGFYEQYFGPGTRLTVT.